Listed below are T cell receptor beta chains from one sample, sequenced in a study of Graves' ophthalmopathy and Graves' hyperthyroidism. TCRdb recomputed calls from the multiplex PCR reads with MiXCR, one row per CDR3 protein. The sample holds 1 million to 1.3 million distinct CDR3 sequences; roughly two fifths are singletons and the top ten take over 8.5%. Specimen: peripheral blood or thyroid tissue (not recorded which). The receptors were sampled from an adult man with Graves' hyperthyroidism. Both conserved end residues are part of each CDR3. A D gene is named only where the DNA matches it firmly. A row's size may be missing; if present it is once, few, many or a size class.

j_call v_call d_call clone_size cdr3_nt cdr3_aa
TRBJ2-7 TRBV10-2 NA many TGCGCCAGCAGTGAGCACTTCACCGGGACCCTGGGCGAGCAGTACTTC CASSEHFTGTLGEQYF
TRBJ2-7 TRBV20-1 TRBD2 many TGCAGTGCCCAACTCCCTAGCGGGAGGGCCGATTTGGAGCAGTACTTC CSAQLPSGRADLEQYF
TRBJ1-3 TRBV10-3 NA many TGTGCCATCGGTGTGGGGGGCCTAAACACCATATATTTT CAIGVGGLNTIYF
TRBJ1-2 TRBV25-1 NA many TGTGCCACCAACCAGGCTCCTATACAGGGAAACTATGGCTACACCTTC CATNQAPIQGNYGYTF
TRBJ1-2 TRBV10-2 TRBD1 once TGCGCCAGCAGTGAGCCGGGACAGGGGGTCTATGGCTACACCTTC CASSEPGQGVYGYTF
TRBJ2-7 TRBV7-2 NA NA TGTGCCAGCGGCTCGGACCGATATGAGCAGTACTTC CASGSDRYEQYF
TRBJ1-4 TRBV5-1 NA few TGTGCCAGCAGCCTCGCCACCCCCCGGGACCTGGGAGGTGAAAAACTGTTTTTT CASSLATPRDLGGEKLFF
TRBJ2-7 TRBV29-1 NA many TGCAGCGTTGAACGGACGGAGGGTTACGAGCAGTACTTC CSVERTEGYEQYF
TRBJ1-5 TRBV2 NA NA TGTGCCAGCAGTGATAATGGGGGCAATCAGCCCCAGCATTTT CASSDNGGNQPQHF
TRBJ2-5 TRBV4-3 TRBD1 NA TGCGCCAGCAGCCAAGAAGGTGCAGGGACAGGGTTTCTGGGGACCCAGTACTTC CASSQEGAGTGFLGTQYF
TRBJ1-5 TRBV20-1 NA NA TGCAGTGCTAGAGATCGAGCGGGATATCAGCCCCAGCATTTT CSARDRAGYQPQHF
TRBJ1-2 TRBV2 NA once TGTGCCAGCAGGTCTACTCTGAGGTCTCGGGACTATGGCTACACCTTC CASRSTLRSRDYGYTF
TRBJ2-2 TRBV7-6 TRBD1 many TGTGCCAGCAGCTTAGCCACAGGGGGCGAGAACACCGGGGAGCTGTTTTTT CASSLATGGENTGELFF
TRBJ1-5 TRBV20-1 TRBD1 few TGCAGTGCTATTGAAGGGGGCATAAATCAGCCCCAGCATTTT CSAIEGGINQPQHF
TRBJ2-1 TRBV7-2 NA few TGTGCCAGCAGCTCGCGGGACAGCTACAATGAGCAGTTCTTC CASSSRDSYNEQFF
TRBJ1-5 TRBV5-1 NA many TGCGCCAGCAGCTTTGACAACAATCAGCCCCAGCATTTT CASSFDNNQPQHF
TRBJ2-7 TRBV2 TRBD2 few TGTGCCAGCAGAAAGTCCGGGACTAGCATTGACTTC CASRKSGTSIDF
TRBJ2-2 TRBV20-1 TRBD1 many TGCAGTGCTAGAGGGACAGGGAGACACGGGGAGCTGTTTTTT CSARGTGRHGELFF
TRBJ1-6 TRBV7-9 TRBD1 many TGTGCCAGCAGCCCGCCGACAGGGGTCAGTAATTCACCCCTCCACTTT CASSPPTGVSNSPLHF
TRBJ2-3 TRBV7-9 NA NA TGTGCCAGCAGCCTCACTAGAATCGCAGATACGCAGTATTTT CASSLTRIADTQYF
TRBJ1-3 TRBV7-3 NA NA NA CASSIYLCSVARDAGNTIYF
TRBJ2-2 TRBV7-8 NA many TGTGCCAGCAGCTTACGACAGTCCGGCGGGGAGCTGTTTTTT CASSLRQSGGELFF
TRBJ1-1 TRBV29-1 NA NA TGCAGCGCATGGGGGGGGAGGGACACTGAAGCTTTCTTT CSAWGGRDTEAFF
TRBJ2-7 TRBV10-3 NA NA TGTGCCAGCAGTTCTGGCCAGTCCTTCTACGAGCAGTACTTC CASSSGQSFYEQYF
TRBJ2-5 TRBV6-1 NA NA TGTGCCAGCAGTGAACAGCGACTAGTACGTGAGACCCAGTACTTC CASSEQRLVRETQYF
TRBJ2-5 TRBV6-5 TRBD2 NA TGTGCCAGCAAGGGACTAGCGGGGGGTAAAGAGACCCAGTACTTC CASKGLAGGKETQYF
TRBJ2-5 TRBV7-6 TRBD2 NA TGTGCCAGCAGCGTTGCGCGGGAGCAACAGGACCAGTACTTC CASSVAREQQDQYF
TRBJ1-2 TRBV12-3/TRBV12-4 NA NA TGTGCCAGCAGTTTCTCCACCGATGGCTACACCTTC CASSFSTDGYTF
TRBJ1-6 TRBV7-9 TRBD1 NA TGTGCCAGCGACAGGGCTAGCTCACCCCTCCACTTT CASDRASSPLHF
TRBJ2-7 TRBV25-1 NA once TGTGCCTGCAGTGCTGTTCCTATAGCAGAATCCTCCTACGAGCAGTACTTC CACSAVPIAESSYEQYF
TRBJ2-2 TRBV7-9 TRBD1 many TGTGCCAGCAGCTTAGCAAGGACAGGGGACACCGGGGAGCTGTTTTTT CASSLARTGDTGELFF
TRBJ2-7 TRBV29-1 TRBD1 few TGCAGCGTTGGGGAAACAGGGGGCTCCTACGAGCAGTACTTC CSVGETGGSYEQYF
TRBJ1-5 TRBV19 NA NA TGTGCCAGTAGTATTTTGTCATCGGGACCCAATCAGCCCCAGCATTTT CASSILSSGPNQPQHF
TRBJ1-2 TRBV5-1 TRBD1 NA TGCGCCAGCAGCCACCGAATCGGGACAGGGGTTAACTATGGCTACACCTTC CASSHRIGTGVNYGYTF
TRBJ1-6 TRBV24-1 TRBD1 NA TGTGCCACCAGTGACCACACCGGGACAGGGGCAGATTCACCCCTCCACTTT CATSDHTGTGADSPLHF
TRBJ1-2 TRBV7-3 NA many TGTGCCAGCAGCCTGGGACCGTCAGACTATGGCTACACCTTC CASSLGPSDYGYTF
TRBJ2-6 TRBV15 NA NA TGTGCCACCAGCAGAATCGGGTCTGGGGCCAACGTCCTGACTTTC CATSRIGSGANVLTF
TRBJ1-1 TRBV5-4 NA NA TGTGCCAGCAGCGTCCGGGCCCAGAACACTGAAGCTTTCTTT CASSVRAQNTEAFF
TRBJ2-7 TRBV7-8 NA NA TGTGCCAGCAGGTCTGGGACTTACTACGAGCAGTACTTC CASRSGTYYEQYF
TRBJ2-1 TRBV12-3/TRBV12-4 NA NA TGTGCCAGCACCCGGGCGGCTAGCTCCTACAATGAGCAGTTCTTC CASTRAASSYNEQFF
TRBJ1-3 TRBV2 NA NA TGTGCCAGCAGTGCCCGGGACATGCTGAGCTCTGGAAACACCATATATTTT CASSARDMLSSGNTIYF
TRBJ2-5 TRBV6-6 NA few TGTGCCAGCAGTATTAGTGAAGCTGAGACCCAGTACTTC CASSISEAETQYF
TRBJ2-5 TRBV24-1 TRBD1 once TGTGCCACCAGTGATTTCCGGACAGGGGGCGAGACCCAGTACTTC CATSDFRTGGETQYF
TRBJ2-7 TRBV12-3/TRBV12-4 NA few TGTGCCAGCAGCTGGCGAGGGTCAGGCGAGCAGTACTTC CASSWRGSGEQYF
TRBJ2-3 TRBV7-8 NA NA TGTGCCAGCAGCTTAGTCCTGTCGAGCACAGATACGCAGTATTTT CASSLVLSSTDTQYF
TRBJ2-7 TRBV6-2/TRBV6-3 TRBD1 NA TGTGCCAGCAGGCGGGACAGGGCAGCCTACGAGCAGTACTTC CASRRDRAAYEQYF
TRBJ2-7 TRBV6-2/TRBV6-3 TRBD1 NA TGTACGGCAAAACAGGGGAGCCAGGACGAGCAGTACTTC CTAKQGSQDEQYF
TRBJ1-1 TRBV20-1 NA many TGCAGTGCTAGCCGGGCGGGGTGGAACACTGAAGCTTTCTTT CSASRAGWNTEAFF
TRBJ2-5 TRBV29-1 NA NA TGCAGCGTTGAGCACTCTGCTCAAGAGACCCAGTACTTC CSVEHSAQETQYF